The 30 T cell receptor beta chains in this list originate from one sample, sequenced in a study of cytomegalovirus exposure and HLA in healthy donors. Primers for the PCR totalled 60 Vbeta and 13 Jbeta. Assay used: immunoSEQ multiplex PCR; TCRdb lists only in-frame clones, some missing. The sample yields more than 100,000 clones, approximately 77% seen once. The material sequenced was PBMCs. All receptors come from a woman aged 35 to 49 in good health and CMV-seronegative.

This rearrangement joins TRBV7-9 to TRBJ2-5; tentative D call: TRBD2 (5 bases). The CDR3 extends over 14 amino acids. Germline CDR1 reads SEHNR; CDR2 reads FQNEAQ (reference sequence). Trimming shortened V by 1 base and J by 2 bases, and 8 bases separated the two germline ends. This chain's CDR3 is CASSLGGPQETQYF. In DNA form, the CDR3 reads TGTGCCAGCAGCTTAGGCGGGCCACAAGAGACCCAGTACTTC.

This clone occurred a few times. The rearrangement joins TRBV6-6 to TRBJ2-1; weak D call: TRBD2 (6 bases). V lost 6 bases and J lost 7, with 10 bases in between. Germline loops: CDR1 MNHNY, CDR2 SVGAGI (reference sequence). This CDR3 is 12 amino acids long. CDR3 protein: CASSHGGNEQFF. The CDR3 DNA reads TGTGCCAGCAGCCACGGAGGGAATGAGCAGTTCTTC.

As concerns this clone: At one boundary the junction diverges from the germline segment, which might be a read error. The chain combines TRBV5-1 with TRBJ1-1; unclear D gene. Germline-derived CDR1 and CDR2 are SGHRS and YFSETQ. CDR3 length: 11 amino acids. The CDR3 DNA follows: TGTGCCAGCAGCTTGGCGACTGAAGCTTTCTTT. The encoded protein is CASSLATEAFF.

V usage is TRBV7-6 and J usage is TRBJ1-1, with TRBD1 matching over 8 bases. The trim removed 4 bases at V and 1 base at J, leaving 5 bases unmatched. The CDR3 runs 15 residues. Looked up from germline, CDR1 is SGHVS and CDR2 is FNYEAQ. The CDR3 reads CASSSQDRGNTEAFF. The DNA of the CDR3 is TGTGCCAGCAGCTCCCAAGACAGGGGGAACACTGAAGCTTTCTTT.

The genes are TRBV7-9 and TRBJ1-1, with D possibly being TRBD1 (6 bases). V shed 7 bases and J shed 0 bases, with 9 bases lying between them. Germline assignment: CDR1 SEHNR and CDR2 FQNEAQ (reference sequence). The CDR3 spans 13 residues. The CDR3 DNA reads as TGTGCCAGCATCCAGGGGATGAACACTGAAGCTTTCTTT. Protein product: CASIQGMNTEAFF.

The chain has TRBV19 and TRBJ1-3, with TRBD1 identical over 9 bases. The V gene's germline CDR1 is LNHDA and CDR2 SQIVND (reference sequence). The J segment lost 4 bases and the V segment lost 4 bases, leaving 11 bases of the junction unmatched. The CDR3 runs 17 residues. The CDR3: CASSTGTGSVSGNTIYF. CDR3 sequence (DNA): TGTGCCAGTAGTACCGGGACAGGGAGTGTTTCGGGAAACACCATATATTTT.

The gene calls are TRBV7-6 and TRBJ1-1, with D uncertain. Germline CDR1 is SGHVS and CDR2 is FNYEAQ. The V gene lost 4 bases and the J gene lost 0 bases, with 9 bases spanning the gap. This CDR3 has 14 amino acids. CDR3 residues: CASSSSGMNTEAFF. The DNA of the CDR3 is TGTGCCAGCAGCTCCTCGGGGATGAACACTGAAGCTTTCTTT.

This clone was observed a handful of times. This chain joins TRBV28 and TRBJ1-5; tentative D call: TRBD1 (5 bases). V was clipped by 5 bases and J by 5 bases, with 16 bases between them. This CDR3 contains 15 residues. Germline V lookup: CDR1 MDHEN, CDR2 SYDVKM. CDR3 in DNA: TGTGCCAGCAGTCTCCCAGGGTTACAGGATCAGCCCCAGCATTTT. It yields the protein CASSLPGLQDQPQHF.

J is TRBJ2-3 and V is TRBV7-3, with 12 bases lining up with TRBD2. This CDR3 spans 16 amino acids. V was pared by 0 bases and J by 6 bases, with 4 bases of the junction left unmatched. Germline loops: CDR1 SGHTA, CDR2 FQGTGA. This chain's CDR3 is CASSLTGLAGGDTQYF. Written as DNA, the CDR3 is TGTGCCAGCAGCTTAACGGGCCTAGCGGGGGGGGATACGCAGTATTTT.

This clone was counted once. The chain links TRBV5-6 to TRBJ2-7; 10 bases fit TRBD1. V was clipped by 4 bases and J by 3 bases; unmatched bases: 4. The CDR3 is 14 residues long. The germline V gene has CDR1 SGHDT and CDR2 YYEEEE. CDR3 sequence reads: CASSGTGANYEQYF. In nucleotides, the CDR3 is TGTGCCAGCAGCGGGACAGGGGCCAACTACGAGCAGTACTTC. The whole variable domain, remainder taken from reference TRBV5-6 and TRBJ2-7, is DAGVTQSPTHLIKTRGQQVTLRCSPKSGHDTVSWYQQALGQGPQFIFQYYEEEERQRGNFPDRFSGHQFPNYSSELNVNALLLGDSALYLCASSGTGANYEQYFGPGTRLTVT.

The chain links TRBV6-1 to TRBJ1-1; D gene ambiguous. Germline values: CDR1 MNHNS, CDR2 SASEGT. This CDR3 is built from 10 residues. V was clipped by 6 bases and J by 9 bases, with 8 bases between them. CDR3 sequence reads: CASRRTQAFF. CDR3 nucleotides: TGTGCCAGCAGGCGGACTCAAGCTTTCTTT.

V gene TRBV15 combines with J gene TRBJ2-6; the D is unclear. Germline values: CDR1 LNHNV, CDR2 YYDKDF (reference sequence). The CDR3 has 17 residues. Trimming pared 4 bases from V and 0 bases from J, leaving 13 bases between. CDR3 bases: TGTGCCACCAGCACCCATTCAGGTGCCTCTGGGGCCAACGTCCTGACTTTC. Its protein is CATSTHSGASGANVLTF.

The chain uses TRBV6-1 and TRBJ1-4; D gene uncertain. Deletions cut 3 bases from V and 5 bases from J, with 22 bases between. Germline V gene lookup returns CDR1 MNHNS and CDR2 SASEGT. This CDR3 region has 18 residues. DNA for the CDR3: TGTGCCAGCAGTGACTGTCCAAGTCTCCTAGTCGACAATGAAAAACTGTTTTTT. Translated: CASSDCPSLLVDNEKLFF.

The rearrangement uses TRBV7-2 and TRBJ2-2; 9 nucleotides agree with TRBD2. Losses at the gene ends were 2 bases for V and 5 bases for J; bases not matched to a gene: 15. CDR3 size: 19 residues. Germline assignment: CDR1 SGHTA and CDR2 FQGNSA. The CDR3 nucleotides read TGTGCCAGCAGCTTACAAGGGCTCCGAGCGGGGGGCGTAACCGGGGAGCTGTTTTTT. Amino acid sequence: CASSLQGLRAGGVTGELFF.

The chain combines TRBV19 with TRBJ2-4; 7 nucleotides agree with TRBD1. Trimming at V came to 3 bases and at J to 1 base, leaving 6 bases not matched to a gene. CDR1 and CDR2 from the germline V gene are LNHDA and SQIVND (reference sequence). The CDR3 consists of 16 residues. The CDR3 loop is CASSIRRGPAKNIQYF. In DNA, the CDR3 is TGTGCCAGTAGTATCCGTAGGGGGCCTGCCAAAAACATTCAGTACTTC.

J is TRBJ2-7 and V is TRBV25-1, with D possibly matching TRBD1 (6 bases). V was shortened by 3 bases and J by 3 bases, with 9 bases between the two germline ends. From germline, CDR1 is MGHDK and CDR2 SYGVNS. The CDR3 is 13 amino acids. CDR3 loop: CASSDRGSYEQYF. CDR3 bases: TGTGCCAGCAGTGACAGGGGTAGCTACGAGCAGTACTTC.

The chain links TRBV5-6 to TRBJ1-5, with D perhaps matching TRBD1 (5 bases). The CDR3 extends over 15 amino acids. The V and J ends lost 3 bases and 6 bases respectively, with 16 bases between them. Germline CDR1 and CDR2: SGHDT and YYEEEE. In DNA form, the CDR3 reads TGTGCCAGCAGCTCCTTGGGTCGGCAGGGTCAGCCCCAGCATTTT. It codes for CASSSLGRQGQPQHF.

Only one count was recorded for this clone. This chain uses TRBV9 with TRBJ2-5; the D gene is possibly TRBD2 (6 bases). CDR3 length: 14 residues. Deletions cut 0 bases from V and 5 bases from J, with 11 bases between. CDR1 is SGDLS, CDR2 YYNGEE, per germline. The CDR3 nucleotides are TGTGCCAGCAGCGTAGGGGGGGTGATCGAGACCCAGTACTTC. Its protein is CASSVGGVIETQYF.

Comments on this clone: At one end the junction does not follow the germline gene, possibly because of a read error. This chain links TRBV2 with TRBJ2-2, with D possibly being TRBD2 (7 bases). Germline CDR1 SNHLY, CDR2 FYNNEI. This CDR3 has 17 residues. CDR3 region: CAGRKLERGASGGELFF. CDR3 nucleotides: TGTGCCGGCAGAAAACTAGAACGGGGGGCCTCCGGCGGGGAGCTGTTTTTT.

This clone was recorded only once. J is TRBJ1-5 and V is TRBV6-1; D gene ambiguous. Germline loops: CDR1 MNHNS, CDR2 SASEGT. This CDR3 spans 13 amino acids. V shed 2 bases and J shed 3 bases, with 5 bases lying between them. Written as DNA, the CDR3 is TGTGCCAGCAGTGAAACATACAATCAGCCCCAGCATTTT. It yields the protein CASSETYNQPQHF.

This chain joins TRBV18 and TRBJ1-5; the D gene is possibly TRBD1 (5 bases). V was shortened by 2 bases and J by 1 base, with 15 bases between the two germline ends. In germline, CDR1 is KGHSH, CDR2 LQKENI. The CDR3 is made up of 17 amino acids. The DNA for the CDR3 is TGTGCCAGCTCACCAAGCAGGGCCTGGCAGAGCAATCAGCCCCAGCATTTT. It yields the protein CASSPSRAWQSNQPQHF.

The V and J genes are TRBV9 and TRBJ2-5, with 10 bases matching TRBD1. Germline V gene lookup returns CDR1 SGDLS and CDR2 YYNGEE. V was clipped by 0 bases and J by 4 bases; unmatched bases: 0. CDR3 size: 14 residues. In DNA form, the CDR3 reads TGTGCCAGCAGCGTAGGGGACAGGGGAGAGACCCAGTACTTC. Translated, it gives CASSVGDRGETQYF.

V gene TRBV7-2 combines with J gene TRBJ1-5, with D unclear. Trimming took 6 bases from V and 0 from J, leaving 15 bases between them. Germline values: CDR1 SGHTA, CDR2 FQGNSA. CDR3 length equals 16 residues. As DNA, the CDR3 is TGTGCCAGCAGTCTCATCGGCGCGGGTAGCAATCAGCCCCAGCATTTT. Encoded protein: CASSLIGAGSNQPQHF.

V is TRBV7-8 and J is TRBJ2-5, with 8 bases fitting TRBD2. The CDR3 runs 15 residues. J gave up 3 bases and V 3 bases, and 6 bases lay outside the gene matches. Germline V lookup: CDR1 SGHVS, CDR2 FQNEAQ. This chain's CDR3 is CASSFPIAGKETQYF. The CDR3 DNA reads as TGTGCCAGCAGCTTCCCGATAGCGGGGAAAGAGACCCAGTACTTC. Full variable domain (rest looked up from reference TRBV7-8 and TRBJ2-5): GAGVSQSPRYKVAKRGQDVALRCDPISGHVSLFWYQQALGQGPEFLTYFQNEAQLDKSGLPSDRFFAERPEGSVSTLKIQRTQQEDSAVYLCASSFPIAGKETQYFGPGTRLLVL.

The chain has TRBV5-1 and TRBJ2-7; 9 bases agree with TRBD1. Germline V gives CDR1 SGHRS, CDR2 YFSETQ. This CDR3 spans 15 amino acids. The ends lost 0 bases at V and 3 bases at J; junction bases unmatched: 4. CDR3 nucleotides: TGCGCCAGCAGCTTGGAGGGGACAGGGAGCTACGAGCAGTACTTC. Translation: CASSLEGTGSYEQYF.

This clone has a handful of counts. V usage is TRBV19 and J usage is TRBJ1-6, with TRBD1 matching 7 bases. Per the germline V gene, CDR1 is LNHDA and CDR2 is SQIVND (reference sequence). This CDR3 contains 14 residues. J gave up 11 bases and V 6 bases, and 10 bases lay outside the gene matches. The CDR3 DNA is TGTGCCAGTAGAACTCCAGGGGGTTTAACACCCCTCCACTTT. Protein sequence: CASRTPGGLTPLHF.

This clone was detected only once. The V call is TRBV7-9, the J call TRBJ2-5, with D possibly being TRBD2 (5 bases). Per germline, CDR1 SEHNR and CDR2 FQNEAQ (reference sequence). This CDR3 contains 15 residues. Trimming left V 4 bases short and J 6 bases short, with 18 bases between. CDR3 sequence reads: CASSSNSEGRKTQYF. CDR3 sequence (DNA): TGTGCCAGCAGCTCCAACTCCGAGGGAAGAAAGACCCAGTACTTC. The complete variable domain, with remaining parts taken from reference TRBV7-9 and TRBJ2-5, reads DTGVSQNPRHKITKRGQNVTFRCDPISEHNRLYWYRQTLGQGPEFLTYFQNEAQLEKSRLLSDRFSAERPKGSFSTLEIQRTEQGDSAMYLCASSSNSEGRKTQYFGPGTRLLVL.

This chain links TRBV6-1 with TRBJ2-7; TRBD1 matches 11 bases. After removal of 8 bases from V and 0 bases from J, the junction contained 6 bases not matched to a gene. Looked up from germline, CDR1 is MNHNS and CDR2 is SASEGT. The CDR3 has 15 amino acids. In DNA form, the CDR3 reads TGTGCCAGCTCCTTGGGACAGGGGGACTCCTACGAGCAGTACTTC. Translating gives CASSLGQGDSYEQYF.

V is TRBV6-4 and J is TRBJ1-2; D is uncertain. The CDR3 has 13 amino acids. The V and J ends lost 3 bases and 4 bases respectively, with 9 bases between them. Germline V gives CDR1 MRHNA, CDR2 SNTAGT. DNA of the CDR3: TGTGCCAGCAGTGAGGCGGGTGGCTATGGCTACACCTTC. As protein: CASSEAGGYGYTF.

V gene TRBV7-2 combines with J gene TRBJ1-2; 8 nucleotides line up with TRBD1. Germline V gives CDR1 SGHTA, CDR2 FQGNSA. J lost 0 bases, V lost 5 bases, and 5 bases had no gene match. The CDR3 length is 15 residues. The CDR3 DNA reads as TGTGCCAGCAGCCGCTCAGGGGGCCCTAACTATGGCTACACCTTC. Translation: CASSRSGGPNYGYTF.